Listed below are T cell receptor beta chains from one sample, sequenced in a study of shared clonotypes between healthy human individuals. Only in-frame clones appear in the TCRdb table, and some are missing; sequencing was by immunoSEQ multiplex PCR. The table shows some 2,000,000 clones, with approximately 95% occurring only once. Sequencing was done on a sample of naive CD4+ T cells sorted from blood. These receptors all come from a man between 18 and 35 years old in good health. The CDR3 runs from the conserved cysteine through the conserved F or W. Each record gives: D gene, V gene, J gene, clone size, CDR3 protein, CDR3 DNA. The D gene is left open where the match is weak. Clone size is stated in some rows and not others, as once, few, many or a class when expanded.

NA	TRBV18	TRBJ1-1	NA	CASSPLNAENTEAFF	TGTGCCAGCTCACCACTTAACGCAGAGAACACTGAAGCTTTCTTT
NA	TRBV18	TRBJ1-1	NA	CASSPNMNTEAFF	TGTGCCAGCTCACCAAACATGAACACTGAAGCTTTCTTT
TRBD2	TRBV2	TRBJ2-3	NA	CASSELLAGSTDTQYF	TGTGCCAGCAGTGAATTACTAGCGGGTAGCACAGATACGCAGTATTTT
NA	TRBV2	TRBJ2-3	NA	CASSKEITDTQYF	TGTGCCAGCAGCAAGGAGATCACAGATACGCAGTATTTT
TRBD1	TRBV6-1	TRBJ1-6	few	CASSGDSNSPLHF	TGTGCCAGCAGTGGGGACAGTAATTCACCCCTCCACTTT
TRBD1	TRBV5-1	TRBJ2-3	NA	CASSGPGQGTDTQYF	TGCGCCAGCAGCGGCCCAGGACAGGGCACAGATACGCAGTATTTT
NA	TRBV5-1	TRBJ1-3	NA	CASSFSTEGTGNTIYF	TGCGCCAGCAGCTTCAGCACGGAGGGGACTGGAAACACCATATATTTT
NA	TRBV5-1	TRBJ1-1	few	CASSINRGYMNTEAFF	TGCGCCAGCAGCATTAATAGGGGGTACATGAACACTGAAGCTTTCTTT
NA	TRBV6-1	TRBJ1-1	NA	CASSEAPGVNTEAFF	TGTGCCAGCAGTGAAGCGCCAGGGGTGAACACTGAAGCTTTCTTT
TRBD1	TRBV20-1	TRBJ2-7	NA	CSGTGGLLQYF	TGCAGTGGTACAGGGGGGTTATTGCAGTACTTC
NA	TRBV30	TRBJ2-1	NA	CARGQTYNEQFF	TGTGCCCGGGGGCAAACCTACAATGAGCAGTTCTTC
TRBD1	TRBV30	TRBJ1-6	few	CAWSGQGAIYNSPLHF	TGTGCCTGGAGTGGACAGGGGGCAATCTATAATTCACCCCTCCACTTT
TRBD1	TRBV19	TRBJ2-3	NA	CASTPGTGVLTDTQYF	TGTGCCAGTACCCCAGGGACAGGAGTACTCACAGATACGCAGTATTTT
NA	TRBV5-1	TRBJ1-1	NA	CASSLAELNTEAFF	TGCGCCAGCAGCTTGGCGGAACTGAACACTGAAGCTTTCTTT
NA	TRBV6-1	TRBJ1-2	NA	CASSGLGSYGYTF	TGTGCCAGCAGCGGACTGGGCTCTTATGGCTACACCTTC
NA	TRBV11-2	TRBJ2-2	once	CASSLEGAAANTGELFF	TGTGCCAGCAGCTTAGAGGGGGCAGCCGCGAACACCGGGGAGCTGTTTTTT
TRBD1	TRBV2	TRBJ1-2	NA	CANHRGVNYGYTF	TGTGCCAACCACAGGGGGGTAAACTATGGCTACACCTTC
TRBD1	TRBV7-2	TRBJ1-1	few	CASRQGAQAFF	TGTGCCAGCAGGCAGGGGGCTCAAGCTTTCTTT
TRBD1	TRBV2	TRBJ2-5	NA	CASSHRDRVIETQYF	TGTGCCAGCAGTCACCGGGACAGGGTAATTGAGACCCAGTACTTC
TRBD2	TRBV11-2	TRBJ2-5	NA	CASRLAGDPQETQYF	TGTGCCAGCAGGCTAGCGGGGGACCCCCAAGAGACCCAGTACTTC
TRBD2	TRBV10-3	TRBJ2-3	NA	CATRLAGGRTDTQYF	TGTGCCACGAGACTAGCGGGAGGCAGGACAGATACGCAGTATTTT
NA	TRBV7-8	TRBJ1-4	NA	CASSSDNFIDEKLFF	TGTGCCAGCAGCTCGGACAATTTTATCGATGAAAAACTGTTTTTT
TRBD1	TRBV7-2	TRBJ2-7	NA	CASSPGQGSSYEQYF	TGTGCCAGCAGCCCAGGACAGGGGTCCTCCTACGAGCAGTACTTC
NA	TRBV7-9	TRBJ1-4	NA	CASERVKGPNEKLFF	TGTGCCAGCGAAAGGGTCAAGGGGCCTAATGAAAAACTGTTTTTT
NA	TRBV28	TRBJ2-7	NA	CALHYEQYF	TGTGCCCTCCACTACGAGCAGTACTTC
NA	TRBV9	TRBJ1-5	NA	CASSVDPQAQPQHF	TGTGCCAGCAGCGTAGACCCGCAGGCCCAGCCCCAGCATTTT
NA	TRBV4-1	TRBJ2-2	NA	CASSQVLRTGELFF	TGCGCCAGCAGCCAAGTTCTGCGGACCGGGGAGCTGTTTTTT
TRBD1	TRBV5-4	TRBJ1-6	NA	CASSYGQGADNSPLHF	TGTGCCAGCAGCTACGGACAGGGGGCTGATAATTCACCCCTCCACTTT
NA	TRBV9	TRBJ1-4	NA	CASSPRDPGEKLFF	TGTGCCAGCAGCCCCAGGGACCCCGGTGAAAAACTGTTTTTT
NA	TRBV5-1	TRBJ1-2	NA	CASSERSGSYGYTF	TGCGCCAGCAGCGAAAGATCAGGGTCCTATGGCTACACCTTC
TRBD1	TRBV10-1	TRBJ2-2	NA	CASSGQGVYTGELFF	TGCGCCAGCAGTGGTCAGGGGGTATACACCGGGGAGCTGTTTTTT
TRBD1	TRBV5-1	TRBJ1-6	NA	CASSWGQDSPPLHF	TGCGCCAGCAGCTGGGGACAGGACTCGCCACCCCTCCACTTT
NA	TRBV4-1	TRBJ2-1	NA	CASSQGGKNEQFF	TGCGCCAGCAGCCAGGGGGGCAAAAATGAGCAGTTCTTC
NA	TRBV6-5	TRBJ2-1	NA	CASSLKGPEYNEQFF	TGTGCCAGCAGTCTGAAGGGACCCGAGTACAATGAGCAGTTCTTC
NA	TRBV6-1	TRBJ1-5	NA	CASSSENSNQPQHF	TGTGCCAGCAGTTCTGAGAATAGCAATCAGCCCCAGCATTTT
TRBD1	TRBV10-3	TRBJ1-2	NA	CAISELGQGASNYGYTF	TGTGCCATCAGTGAATTGGGACAGGGGGCATCTAACTATGGCTACACCTTC
NA	TRBV6-6	TRBJ1-6	NA	CASSLTGGSPLHF	TGTGCCAGCAGTTTAACAGGCGGTTCACCCCTCCACTTT
TRBD2	TRBV6-6	TRBJ2-7	NA	CAQRGQGSSYEQYF	TGTGCCCAGCGGGGGCAGGGGAGCTCCTACGAGCAGTACTTC
NA	TRBV23-1	TRBJ1-5	NA	CASSQSERGNQPQHF	TGCGCCAGCAGTCAATCGGAAAGAGGCAATCAGCCCCAGCATTTT
NA	TRBV6-5	TRBJ2-7	NA	CASSPDPASYEQYF	TGTGCCAGCAGCCCTGACCCGGCGTCCTACGAGCAGTACTTC
NA	TRBV2	TRBJ2-5	NA	CASSETGRSQETQYF	TGTGCCAGCAGTGAAACGGGCAGGAGCCAAGAGACCCAGTACTTC